Below are 25 T cell receptor beta chains sequenced from a single sample in a study of blood T cell repertoires in COVID-19. Clones were sequenced by immunoSEQ multiplex PCR, and TCRdb holds only the in-frame ones, with some missing. The table shows about 190,000 clones, with more than 70% occurring only once. The source material was peripheral blood. The receptor source for this set is a woman aged 40 to 50 who had recovered from COVID-19.

This clone was recorded once. The chain links TRBV19 to TRBJ1-5; 9 bases align to TRBD1. Germline V gene data show CDR1 as LNHDA and CDR2 as SQIVND (reference sequence). The CDR3 covers 17 residues. Unmatched junction bases numbered 14, after V lost 4 bases and J lost 7 bases. The CDR3, as DNA: TGTGCCAGTAGTAGACGAGCCGGGACAGGGTATATGCAGCCCCAGCATTTT. Residues: CASSRRAGTGYMQPQHF.

V gene TRBV19 combines with J gene TRBJ2-1, with 16 positions matching TRBD2. The V segment lost 5 bases and the J segment 7 bases; nucleotides outside the gene matches: 11. Germline values: CDR1 LNHDA, CDR2 SQIVND (reference sequence). This CDR3 contains 18 residues. The CDR3 sequence: CASSVPGLAGGPRNEQFF. The CDR3 bases are TGTGCCAGTAGTGTCCCGGGACTAGCGGGAGGGCCTCGAAATGAGCAGTTCTTC.

The chain carries TRBV11-1 and TRBJ2-7; TRBD1 matches 10 bases. Germline-derived CDR1 and CDR2 are SGHAT and FQDESV (reference sequence). Unmatched junction bases numbered 16, after V lost 5 bases and J lost 9 bases. CDR3 size: 16 residues. The CDR3 DNA reads TGTGCCAGCAGCGCCGGGACAGGGGACGTTTGGGGGGTGCAGTACTTC. It specifies CASSAGTGDVWGVQYF.

The chain combines TRBV7-7 with TRBJ2-5; 7 bases line up with TRBD2. CDR1 is SSHAT, CDR2 FNYEAQ, per germline (reference sequence). Losses at the gene ends were 2 bases for V and 4 bases for J; bases not matched to a gene: 10. The CDR3 is 16 amino acids. This CDR3 reads CASSLSSGKWGETQYF. The DNA for the CDR3 is TGTGCCAGCAGCTTATCAAGCGGGAAGTGGGGAGAGACCCAGTACTTC.

J is TRBJ1-5 and V is TRBV6-4; D is unresolved. Germline CDR1 and CDR2: MRHNA and SNTAGT. This CDR3 spans 19 amino acids. The V end lost 2 bases, the J end lost 0 bases, and 20 bases lay between the germline ends. The CDR3 nucleotides read TGTGCCAGCAGTGACGACCTTCAGGAGGCGCGGGGTAGCAATCAGCCCCAGCATTTT. Protein product: CASSDDLQEARGSNQPQHF.

In this sample, this clone turned up a few times. The chain couples TRBV6-4 to TRBJ2-6; 10 bases agree with TRBD2. Trimming removed 0 bases from V and 1 base from J; junction bases left unmatched: 3. Germline V gene data show CDR1 as MRHNA and CDR2 as SNTAGT. The CDR3 length is 18 residues. The CDR3 DNA reads TGTGCCAGCAGTGACTCCACTAGCGGGATGTCTGGGGCCAACGTCCTGACTTTC. It translates to CASSDSTSGMSGANVLTF.

This chain joins TRBV15 and TRBJ2-3; D gene uncertain. V shed 0 bases and J shed 2 bases, with 3 bases lying between them. The CDR3 has 13 residues. Looked up from germline, CDR1 is LNHNV and CDR2 is YYDKDF (reference sequence). The CDR3 coding sequence is TGTGCCACCAGCAGAGATCACACAGATACGCAGTATTTT. Protein: CATSRDHTDTQYF.

CDR3 nucleotides: TGTGCCAGCAGTCGACAGGGAGGATCGGATGGCTACACCTTC. It is translated as CASSRQGGSDGYTF. The V call is TRBV6-5, the J call TRBJ1-2, with TRBD1 matching 7 bases. The junction had 9 bases not matched to a gene; V was cut back by 5 bases and J by 6 bases. The length of the CDR3 is 14 residues. Germline lookup yields CDR1 MNHEY and CDR2 SVGAGI.

The chain links TRBV2 to TRBJ2-5; 7 nucleotides line up with TRBD1. There are 14 residues in the CDR3. Trimming cost V 6 bases and J 4 bases; bases outside gene matches: 8. Germline loops: CDR1 SNHLY, CDR2 FYNNEI. The CDR3 nucleotides are TGTGCCAGCAGCCCGACAGGGATAGGAGAGACCCAGTACTTC. Translation: CASSPTGIGETQYF.

The chain employs TRBV10-3 and TRBJ2-2, with D possibly matching TRBD2 (6 bases). V was cut by 0 bases and J by 4 bases, with 12 bases left in between. The CDR3 runs 16 residues. CDR1 is ENHRY, CDR2 SYGVKD, per germline. CDR3 sequence: CAISESYGRSTGELFF. In nucleotides, the CDR3 is TGTGCCATCAGTGAGTCGTACGGGAGAAGCACCGGGGAGCTGTTTTTT.

A few counts support this clone. This rearrangement joins TRBV29-1 to TRBJ1-6; D perhaps matches TRBD1 (6 bases). Trimming cost V 8 bases and J 0 bases, with 11 bases left between them. CDR3 size: 14 residues. Germline V lookup: CDR1 SQVTM, CDR2 ANQGSEA. The CDR3 coding sequence is TGCAGCAGAGACAGGAGCTCCTATAATTCACCCCTCCACTTT. Protein product: CSRDRSSYNSPLHF.

The chain couples TRBV21-1 to TRBJ2-3; the D call of TRBD2 is as the table states it, not checked on the DNA. TRBV21-1 is a pseudogene segment. CDR3 size: 19 residues. The CDR3 bases are TGTGCCAGCAGCAAATCCGGGACTAATCGGCCTACTAGCACAGATACGCAGTATTTT. This gives the protein CASSKSGTNRPTSTDTQYF.

The V and J genes are TRBV27 and TRBJ1-1; D is unclear. Germline-derived CDR1 and CDR2 are MNHEY and SMNVEV (reference sequence). The CDR3 spans 14 residues. The V end was cut by 7 bases, the J end by 1 base, with 13 bases between. As DNA, the CDR3 is TGTGCCAGCACCACACCCCCAGGGAACACTGAAGCTTTCTTT. Amino acids: CASTTPPGNTEAFF.

This chain connects TRBV28 to TRBJ1-1, with a weak D call TRBD1 (5 bases). Per germline, CDR1 MDHEN and CDR2 SYDVKM. CDR3 size: 17 residues. V lost 1 base to trimming and J lost 0 bases, with 15 bases between them. The CDR3 spells CASSLSPDDSLNTEAFF. DNA of the CDR3: TGTGCCAGCAGTTTATCGCCCGACGACAGCTTGAACACTGAAGCTTTCTTT.

This clone occurred a few times. The chain links TRBV24-1 to TRBJ2-7; D is unclear. V lost 7 bases to trimming and J lost 0 bases, with 9 bases between them. The CDR3 is made up of 13 amino acids. Germline V gene sequence: CDR1 KGHDR, CDR2 SFDVKD. The CDR3 sequence is CATRAASSYEQYF. CDR3 DNA: TGTGCCACCAGGGCAGCGAGCTCCTACGAGCAGTACTTC.

The chain uses TRBV28 and TRBJ2-5, with D maybe TRBD2 (6 bases). Trimming cost V 8 bases and J 5 bases, with 18 bases left between them. CDR3 length equals 14 residues. The germline V gene encodes CDR1 MDHEN and CDR2 SYDVKM. The CDR3 spells CASRSQGGRETQYF. The DNA of the CDR3 is TGTGCCAGCCGGTCCCAGGGAGGTCGCGAGACCCAGTACTTC.

The chain is built from TRBV7-2 and TRBJ2-7; D may be TRBD2 (5 bases). The CDR3 has 12 residues. V was cut by 5 bases and J by 3 bases, with 8 bases left in between. Germline CDR1 is SGHTA and CDR2 is FQGNSA. CDR3: CASSRRGYEQYF. CDR3 nucleotide sequence: TGTGCCAGCAGCAGACGGGGCTACGAGCAGTACTTC.

The V call is TRBV7-9, the J call TRBJ2-1; 13 bases line up with TRBD2. V gave up 4 bases and J gave up 4 bases; unmatched junction bases: 1. This CDR3 region has 15 residues. Germline CDR1 and CDR2: SEHNR and FQNEAQ (reference sequence). The chain's CDR3 is CASSSGLAGYNEQFF. The CDR3 DNA follows: TGTGCCAGCAGCTCGGGACTAGCGGGATACAATGAGCAGTTCTTC.

J is TRBJ2-3 and V is TRBV14; TRBD2 agrees at 10 bases. There are 16 residues in the CDR3. In germline, CDR1 is SGHDN, CDR2 FVKESK. V dropped 2 bases and J dropped 1; count of bases not matched to a gene: 3. CDR3 DNA sequence: TGTGCCAGCAGCCAATGGCTAGCGGGAGGCACAGATACGCAGTATTTT. It specifies CASSQWLAGGTDTQYF.

This clone came up a few times. This sequence joins TRBV3-1 (or the pseudogene TRBV3-2) and TRBJ2-1, with TRBD2 identical over 14 bases. The length of the CDR3 is 16 residues. Germline V lookup: CDR1 LGHDT, CDR2 YNNKEL (reference sequence). V lost 4 bases to trimming and J lost 8 bases; unmatched junction nucleotides: 7. The CDR3 loop is CASSPGTSGSVDEQFF. The CDR3, as DNA: TGTGCCAGCAGCCCGGGGACTAGCGGGAGTGTCGATGAGCAGTTCTTC.

The chain employs TRBV6-2 or TRBV6-3 and TRBJ1-4; the D gene is possibly TRBD1 (6 bases). The CDR3 consists of 16 residues. The germline gives CDR1 MNHEY, CDR2 SVGEGT. Between the trimmed V and J ends, which lost 4 bases and 6 bases, there was a span of 18 bases. CDR3 DNA sequence: TGTGCCAGCAGTTCCGGGACAAACTTTCGGGATGAAAAACTGTTTTTT. Its protein is CASSSGTNFRDEKLFF.

The CDR3 loop is CASSLLTSGYEQYF. The DNA of the CDR3 is TGTGCCAGCAGCTTGTTAACTAGCGGCTACGAGCAGTACTTC. V gene TRBV5-5 combines with J gene TRBJ2-7, with 8 bases matching TRBD2. The CDR3 runs to 14 residues. Germline trimming cut 1 base from V and 3 bases from J; bases unmatched to any gene: 3. The germline gives CDR1 SGHKS, CDR2 YYEKEE (reference sequence).

This clone showed up just once. The chain couples TRBV2 to TRBJ1-1; D remains unclear. Per germline, CDR1 SNHLY and CDR2 FYNNEI. Trimming pared 7 bases from V and 0 bases from J, leaving 9 bases between. This CDR3 contains 13 residues. The CDR3 sequence: CASTGVMNTEAFF. DNA of the CDR3: TGTGCCAGCACCGGGGTGATGAACACTGAAGCTTTCTTT.

Regarding this clone: Likely a read error: the CDR3 ends without its conserved phenylalanine or tryptophan. Because the CDR3's place on the DNA is in doubt, the DNA is left out and the CDR3 is given as listed by TCRdb. This rearrangement joins TRBV6-1 to TRBJ1-3; TRBD1, as called in the table, went unchecked against the DNA. Counting both end residues, the CDR3 totals 16 amino acids. Germline loops: CDR1 MNHNS, CDR2 SASEGT. CDR3: CASSEVGGGTGSIPSY.

In this sample, this clone turned up once. The chain carries TRBV3-1 (or the pseudogene TRBV3-2) and TRBJ2-1; D remains ambiguous. CDR3 length: 13 residues. V was pared by 4 bases and J by 6 bases, with 10 bases between. CDR1 is LGHDT and CDR2 is YNNKEL in the germline V gene (reference sequence). The CDR3 reads CASSLGLANEQFF. CDR3 DNA sequence: TGTGCCAGCAGCCTCGGCTTAGCCAATGAGCAGTTCTTC.